This T cell receptor beta chain was captured by sequencing in a study of T cells in Graves' hyperthyroidism and ophthalmopathy. CDR3 length: 15 amino acids. The V and J ends lost 1 base and 7 bases respectively, with 11 bases between them. Germline V CDR1 and CDR2: SEHNR, FQNEAQ (reference sequence). TCR beta CDR3 region amplification was performed from RNA transcripts. Researchers ran a first-round RT-PCR on the TCR CDR3 using the HTBI primer set. One entry per CDR3 protein results from TCRdb running MiXCR on the multiplex PCR reads. The repertoire holds about 200,000 distinct CDR3 sequences, roughly a sixth seen once, with about 56% in the top ten. The sample holds a few counts of this clonotype. Its antigen is not identified. Study-wide points: The majority of expanded thyroid clonotypes above 0.001 also appeared in blood.

The rearrangement uses TRBV7-9 and TRBJ1-6, with unresolved D. The clonotype originates from a woman aged 45-59 years with Graves' hyperthyroidism. Sequenced input: blood. The chain's CDR3 is CASSLVGYTNSPLHF. CDR3 DNA: TGTGCCAGCAGCTTAGTTGGCTACACCAATTCACCCCTCCACTTT.